Presented here are 13 T cell receptor beta chains from one specimen sequenced in a study of vaccination and CD4 T cells after COVID-19. Treatment defined: roughly 11-day PBMC culture with coronavirus spike peptide pools or control peptides (ViraFEST assay). Oncomine TCR Beta short-read sequencing was applied to DNA from cultured CD4+ T cells. TCRdb processed the PCR reads anew with MiXCR; each CDR3 protein has one entry. The table shows just under 20,000 distinct CDR3 sequences, with around half occurring only once. Their target antigens are unknown. The specimen was CD4+ T cells from blood, cultured in vitro, collected before SARS-CoV-2 vaccination. The origin of the receptors is a human donor who had recovered from COVID-19.

This clonotype was seen a few times. The CDR3 here is CAITEGGELGYGYTF. CDR3 sequence (DNA): TGTGCCATCACGGAAGGAGGGGAGCTGGGCTATGGCTACACCTTC. The chain combines TRBV10-3 with TRBJ1-2; D possibly corresponds to TRBD1 (5 bases). Germline CDR1 reads ENHRY; CDR2 reads SYGVKD. Trimming removed 7 bases at V and 4 bases at J, with 19 bases between. The length of the CDR3 is 15 residues.

The chain couples TRBV20-1 to TRBJ2-3; D is possibly TRBD1 or TRBD2 (5 bases each). V was cut by 1 base and J by 2 bases, with 25 bases left in between. The CDR3 runs to 19 residues. Germline V gene sequence: CDR1 DFQATT, CDR2 SNEGSKA (reference sequence). The CDR3 coding sequence is TGCAGTGCTAGAGGGGCTGGATGGGGGATAGAGAAACTCACAGATACGCAGTATTTT. Translating it yields CSARGAGWGIEKLTDTQYF.

The CDR3 DNA reads TGTGCCACCAGCAGAGTGCGGCAGAACACCGGGGAGCTGTTTTTT. Translated: CATSRVRQNTGELFF. V is TRBV15 and J is TRBJ2-2; D remains ambiguous. This CDR3 spans 15 amino acids. The germline V gene encodes CDR1 LNHNV and CDR2 YYDKDF (reference sequence). V was clipped by 1 base and J by 1 base, with 7 bases between them.

This CDR3 is CASSLDSPMNTEAFF. CDR3 DNA: TGTGCCAGCAGCTTGGACAGTCCGATGAACACTGAAGCTTTCTTT. The chain uses TRBV5-4 and TRBJ1-1; D ambiguous. This CDR3 is 15 amino acids long. The germline CDR1 and CDR2 sequences are SGHNT and YYREEE (reference sequence). The V end lost 0 bases, the J end lost 0 bases, and 9 bases lay between the germline ends.

This chain connects TRBV7-6 to TRBJ2-5; 9 bases match TRBD2. Germline V gives CDR1 SGHVS, CDR2 FNYEAQ. The CDR3 sequence is 18 residues long. J was trimmed by 5 bases and V by 4 bases; bases with no gene match: 17. CDR3 in amino acids: CASSSTPPSGNTRETQYF. DNA of the CDR3: TGTGCCAGCAGCTCGACCCCCCCTAGCGGGAACACCCGGGAGACCCAGTACTTC.

V gene TRBV6-1 combines with J gene TRBJ1-1; 8 positions match TRBD1. The CDR3 loop spans 15 amino acids. J gave up 0 bases and V 1 base, and 1 base lay outside the gene matches. Looked up from germline, CDR1 is MNHNS and CDR2 is SASEGT. CDR3 DNA sequence: TGTGCCAGCAGTGAAGGGACAGGGATGAACACTGAAGCTTTCTTT. Encoded protein: CASSEGTGMNTEAFF.

This chain connects TRBV7-6 to TRBJ1-1, with D maybe TRBD1 (5 bases). Germline V lookup: CDR1 SGHVS, CDR2 FNYEAQ. Deletions cut 1 base from V and 4 bases from J, with 13 bases between. CDR3 length: 15 amino acids. The chain's CDR3 is CASSLGAGPGTEAFF. Written as DNA, the CDR3 is TGTGCCAGCAGCTTAGGGGCAGGGCCGGGCACTGAAGCTTTCTTT.

This chain connects TRBV4-2 to TRBJ1-2; D possibly corresponds to TRBD1 (5 bases). Germline V lookup: CDR1 LGHNA, CDR2 YNFKEQ. V gave up 0 bases and J gave up 5 bases, with 16 bases separating them. This CDR3 has 16 amino acids. The CDR3 DNA reads as TGTGCCAGCAGCCAAGAGGGGCAGGGCGGGATTTATGGCTACACCTTC. It is translated as CASSQEGQGGIYGYTF.

V usage is TRBV24-1 and J usage is TRBJ2-3; a weak D match, TRBD1 (6 bases). The CDR3 consists of 14 residues. The V end was cut by 5 bases, the J end by 1 base, with 9 bases between. The germline V gene has CDR1 KGHDR and CDR2 SFDVKD. CDR3 DNA sequence: TGTGCCACCAGTGGGGCAGGGGGCACAGATACGCAGTATTTT. Residues: CATSGAGGTDTQYF.

A remark on this clonotype: The junction and the germline gene differ at one end; a read error may be behind it. The chain couples TRBV15 to TRBJ1-4, with a weak D call TRBD1 (5 bases). Germline values: CDR1 LNHNV, CDR2 YYDKDF (reference sequence). The CDR3 runs 14 residues. The CDR3 loop reads CATPIGWGNEKLFF. CDR3 coding DNA: TGTGCCACCCCCATAGGGTGGGGGAATGAGAAACTGTTTTTT.

The table lists this clonotype with a few counts. V and J are TRBV19 and TRBJ1-1; no definite D call. CDR1 and CDR2 (germline): LNHDA, SQIVND (reference sequence). Deletions cut 4 bases from V and 1 base from J, with 13 bases between. This CDR3 comprises 15 residues. CDR3 nucleotides: TGTGCCAGTAGTAACCGGAGGGAGTGGAACACTGAAGCTTTCTTT. It codes for CASSNRREWNTEAFF.

The chain recombines TRBV19 with TRBJ2-7; D is perhaps TRBD1 (5 bases). In germline, CDR1 is LNHDA, CDR2 SQIVND (reference sequence). There are 14 residues in the CDR3. V gave up 1 base and J gave up 2 bases, with 9 bases separating them. As DNA, the CDR3 is TGTGCCAGTAGTATAGCAAGGGGCCCCTACGAGCAGTACTTC. Amino acid sequence: CASSIARGPYEQYF.

J is TRBJ1-6 and V is TRBV7-9; D remains unclear. Germline values: CDR1 SEHNR, CDR2 FQNEAQ (reference sequence). This CDR3 has 15 amino acids. Trimming left V 4 bases short and J 0 bases short, with 7 bases between. The CDR3 nucleotides are TGTGCCAGCAGCTCAGGTCCCTCCTATAATTCACCCCTCCACTTT. It yields the protein CASSSGPSYNSPLHF.